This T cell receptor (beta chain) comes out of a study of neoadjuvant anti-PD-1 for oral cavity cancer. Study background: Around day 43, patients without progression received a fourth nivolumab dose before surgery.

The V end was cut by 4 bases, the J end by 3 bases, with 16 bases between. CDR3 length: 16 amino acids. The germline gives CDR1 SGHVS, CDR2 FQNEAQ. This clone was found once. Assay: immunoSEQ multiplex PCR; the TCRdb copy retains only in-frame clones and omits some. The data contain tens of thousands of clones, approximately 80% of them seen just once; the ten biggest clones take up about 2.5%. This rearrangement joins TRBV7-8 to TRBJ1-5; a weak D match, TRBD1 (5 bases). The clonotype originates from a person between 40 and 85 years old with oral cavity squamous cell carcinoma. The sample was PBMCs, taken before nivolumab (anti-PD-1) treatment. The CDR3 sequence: CASSSHTGTPNQPQHF. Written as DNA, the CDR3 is TGTGCCAGCAGCTCCCATACCGGGACTCCCAATCAGCCCCAGCATTTT.